This note documents a single T cell receptor (beta chain) sequence. This clonotype was seen ten or more times. The antigen it binds to is not known. No much larger clone is present one base from it, and per-base qualities are unavailable. Trimming costs V 2 bases and J 1 base, and their ends lie 5 bases apart. Its CDR3 holds 14 amino acids, cysteine through phenylalanine. Only the CDR3 DNA stays, 42 bases, in frame from base 1. The germline V gene supplies CDR1 SGHTA and CDR2 FQGTGA. Genomic DNA served as template for TCR beta VDJ combination and CDR3 sequence profiling. TCR repertoire sequencing was run on an Illumina HiSeq 2000. Concerning the study's data processing: Repertoire assessment relied on Simpson's diversity index, CDR3 size and DJ length profiles, and TRBV/TRBJ rearrangement plots. Whichever DNA sequence was most abundant in the deep sequencing data was defined as the immunodominant clone. CDR3 amino acid sequences were checked for sharing between subjects and were compared against published repertoires and the VDJdb database. Using fastp trimming at Q25 and MiXCR clonotype assembly, TCRdb reanalyzed the public sequencing data and kept in-frame beta chains. Rows merge per CDR3 protein into single entries with the most common DNA and genes. The V and J calls were determined by TCRdb, not by the authors. Within this sample are about 190,000 distinct CDR3 sequences, with more than 45% of them counted one time only. The ten largest account for 8.5% to 10% of the sample.

The patients picked for sequencing were ones in whom flow cytometry had shown an expansion of CD8+CD57+ cells. Every patient had severe acquired aplastic anemia, diagnosed using the International Study of Aplastic Anemia and Agranulocytosis and Camitta criteria. At the time blood was sampled, none of the patients had received any therapy. In the study, sorted CD4+ and CD8+ blood T cells from patients with severe aplastic anemia and from healthy subjects underwent deep sequencing of TCR repertoires. In the USA, patient enrollment took place under clinicaltrials.gov protocols 00001620, 01623167, 00001397, 00071045, 00081523 and 00961064. Ficoll-Paque density gradient centrifugation was used to isolate peripheral blood mononuclear cells. Before DNA extraction, CD4+ and CD8+ T cells were sorted by FACS or by magnetic beads. The data were obtained in a study of CD8+CD57+ T cells in acquired aplastic anemia (dated by TCRdb to the late 2010s). Broadly, across the study: A mean of approximately 3 ug of DNA, ranging from roughly 0.19 to 30 ug, was extracted from sorted CD4+ and CD8+ cells. CD8+CD57+ expansion was defined as a frequency above the mean frequency observed in healthy subjects. Study-level results and caveats: Some 30 CD8+ CDR3 sequences were found to be shared between patients and controls, but these sequences appeared to be highly expressed in patients and within the immunodominant clones of the patients. Between patients and healthy controls, no significant difference in CD8+ Simpson's diversity was found (P=0.060).

Material for sequencing was sorted CD4+, CD8+, or CD8+CD57+ T cells (not recorded which) from PBMCs. The chain joins TRBV7-3 to TRBJ2-2, with the D gene not confidently named. The source of this sequence is a human donor with aplastic anemia. The DNA sequence is TGTGCCAGCAGCTTAGCATGGAACACCGGGGAGCTGTTTTTT. Its amino acids are CASSLAWNTGELFF.